The subject of this entry is one T cell receptor beta chain. These data belong to a study of CD8+ T cells in alopecia areata. About the study: Treated patients were given 5 to 10 mg oral tofacitinib twice daily.

Germline CDR1 reads SGHRS; CDR2 reads YFSETQ. Deletions cut 0 bases from V and 2 bases from J, with 6 bases between. CDR3 size: 13 residues. As for treatment: oral pan-JAK inhibitor, 5-10 mg twice daily. RNA was isolated and reverse transcribed to cDNA, the sequencing template. Generated by immunoSEQ multiplex PCR, the TCRdb table keeps only in-frame clones and is missing some. Of roughly 180,000 clones in the sample, less than 70% were seen once. The sequencing used CD8+ T cells sorted from blood, collected at week 24, from a patient treated with tofacitinib. The chain links TRBV5-1 to TRBJ2-7, with D uncertain. This receptor was obtained from a human donor with alopecia areata. As DNA, the CDR3 is TGCGCCAGCAGCTTGGACAATACCTACGAGCAGTACTTC. Encoded protein: CASSLDNTYEQYF.